The source of this T cell receptor (beta chain) is a study of T cell repertoires in cytomegalovirus infection. Germline assignment: CDR1 DFQATT and CDR2 SNEGSKA (reference sequence). Trimming removed 0 bases from V and 2 bases from J, with 12 bases in between. This CDR3 has 15 residues. MiXCR was run by TCRdb on the reads, yielding one entry per CDR3 protein. The repertoire holds hundreds of thousands of distinct CDR3 sequences, 33% seen once, with 15% to 20% in the top ten. Details on this clonotype: Its antigen is not known.

The TCR sequence derives from a human donor in good health (CMV status not recorded). Some clones in this sample may be carry-over from other donors' samples. The sequencing used cultured PBMCs, collected from culture after CMV antigen stimulation. The chain carries TRBV20-1 and TRBJ2-3; TRBD2 might be the D (7 bases). CDR3 residues: CSARDLRGHTDTQYF. CDR3 nucleotide sequence: TGCAGTGCTAGAGATCTGCGGGGGCACACAGATACGCAGTATTTT.